Each of the 11 T cell receptor beta chains below was sequenced from the same sample in a study of shared clonotypes between healthy human individuals. Profiling relied on immunoSEQ multiplex PCR, and the TCRdb table lists in-frame clones only, not all of them. The sample lists about 490,000 clones, 70% to 80% occurring once. Sequenced material: PBMCs. These receptors were collected from a woman in her thirties or forties in good health. Some clones in this sample may be carry-over from other donors' samples.

This chain links TRBV5-1 with TRBJ2-2; D is undetermined. CDR3 length equals 14 residues. V shed 0 bases and J shed 6 bases, with 9 bases lying between them. Germline V gene data show CDR1 as SGHRS and CDR2 as YFSETQ. DNA of the CDR3: TGCGCCAGCAGCTTGGAATTAACCCCCGGGGAGCTGTTTTTT. Its translation is CASSLELTPGELFF.

The chain employs TRBV6-4 and TRBJ1-1; the D gene is possibly TRBD1 (5 bases). Germline V gene data show CDR1 as MRHNA and CDR2 as SNTAGT. This CDR3 comprises 13 residues. The germline V and J ends were trimmed by 2 bases and 6 bases, with 10 bases remaining between them. The CDR3 protein is CASSDLGTSEAFF. CDR3 coding DNA: TGTGCCAGCAGTGACCTTGGGACCTCTGAAGCTTTCTTT.

The chain links TRBV7-3 to TRBJ1-1, with D maybe TRBD1 (5 bases). V was pared by 2 bases and J by 3 bases, with 13 bases between. This CDR3 region has 15 residues. Germline CDR1 reads SGHTA; CDR2 reads FQGTGA. The CDR3 reads CASSLFGPRDTEAFF. In DNA form, the CDR3 reads TGTGCCAGCAGCTTATTTGGCCCCAGGGACACTGAAGCTTTCTTT.

About this clone itself: Distinct nucleotide sequences in the sample also encode this CDR3. This sequence joins TRBV27 and TRBJ1-1, with unresolved D. Germline CDR1 is MNHEY and CDR2 is SMNVEV (reference sequence). There are 13 residues in the CDR3. The V end was cut by 3 bases, the J end by 4 bases, with 9 bases between. DNA for the CDR3: TGTGCCAGCAGTTTCACTGGGGTCACTGAAGCTTTCTTT. This translates into CASSFTGVTEAFF.

The rearrangement joins TRBV2 to TRBJ1-2; possibly TRBD1 for D (5 bases). The CDR3 runs 15 residues. CDR1 and CDR2 from the germline V gene are SNHLY and FYNNEI. V shed 2 bases and J shed 8 bases, with 18 bases lying between them. CDR3 amino acids: CASSETGRAGEGYTF. The CDR3 nucleotides are TGTGCCAGCAGTGAAACGGGACGTGCGGGTGAGGGCTACACCTTC.

The chain couples TRBV30 to TRBJ2-2, with TRBD1 as a possible D gene (6 bases). This CDR3 spans 15 amino acids. V gave up 0 bases and J gave up 3 bases, with 11 bases separating them. Germline CDR1 is GTSNPN and CDR2 is SVGIG (reference sequence). The CDR3 protein is CAWSVPAGDTGELFF. The CDR3, as DNA: TGTGCCTGGAGTGTACCGGCAGGGGACACCGGGGAGCTGTTTTTT.

The genes are TRBV5-6 and TRBJ2-3, with a tentative D call TRBD2 (5 bases). CDR1 and CDR2 from the germline V gene are SGHDT and YYEEEE. CDR3 length equals 15 residues. Trimming took off 4 bases at V and 4 bases at J, with 16 bases between the two ends. The CDR3 protein is CASSRLSPGADTQYF. The CDR3 coding sequence is TGTGCCAGCAGCCGCCTAAGCCCCGGGGCAGATACGCAGTATTTT.

The V call is TRBV4-3, the J call TRBJ2-7, with a possible D match to TRBD2 (5 bases). V lost 3 bases to trimming and J lost 0 bases, with 15 bases between them. Germline lookup yields CDR1 LGHNA and CDR2 YSLEER. The CDR3 is 16 amino acids. The CDR3, as DNA: TGCGCCAGCAGCCAGGGTATCGGACTGAGCTCCTACGAGCAGTACTTC. Translated: CASSQGIGLSSYEQYF.

The chain employs TRBV11-2 and TRBJ1-6; the match to TRBD1 covers 10 bases. V shed 6 bases, J shed 11 bases, and the junction held 4 bases outside the gene matches. The CDR3 has 13 amino acids. Per germline, CDR1 SGHAT and CDR2 FQNNGV. The CDR3 DNA follows: TGTGCCAGCAGTCGAGGACAGGGGGCACCCCTCCACTTT. Translation gives CASSRGQGAPLHF.

This chain uses TRBV15 with TRBJ1-2, with 8 bases matching TRBD1. This CDR3 has 14 residues. Germline V gene data show CDR1 as LNHNV and CDR2 as YYDKDF (reference sequence). Trimming removed 5 bases from V and 7 bases from J; junction bases left unmatched: 9. The CDR3, as DNA: TGTGCCACCAGCCCCGGAGACAGGGGAAGTGGCTACACCTTC. It specifies CATSPGDRGSGYTF.

The chain links TRBV5-8 to TRBJ1-3, with a weak D call TRBD1 (6 bases). The CDR3 is 15 amino acids. Germline-derived CDR1 and CDR2 are SGHTS and YDEGEE. The V and J ends lost 4 bases and 6 bases respectively, with 17 bases between them. CDR3: CASSPRIRGKNTIYF. The CDR3 bases are TGTGCCAGCAGCCCACGGATCAGGGGAAAAAACACCATATATTTT. The full variable domain, in which reference TRBV5-8 and TRBJ1-3 provide the parts outside the CDR3, is EAGVTQSPTHLIKTRGQQATLRCSPISGHTSVYWYQQALGLGLQFLLWYDEGEERNRGNFPPRFSGRQFPNYSSELNVNALELEDSALYLCASSPRIRGKNTIYFGEGSWLTVV.